This section outlines one T cell receptor (beta chain) sequence together with its context. Its matching antigen is unknown. TCRdb keeps only in-frame clones here, not all; method: immunoSEQ multiplex PCR. The sample comprises roughly 45,000 clones, approximately 91% of which are singletons, and 6.7% rests with the top ten. The data originate from a study of OX40 agonist ivuxolimab in advanced cancers. Study-level background: With ivuxolimab, an agonistic anti-OX40 (CD134) antibody, patients were treated. Study observations and caveats: CD4+ and CD8+ blood T cells expanded clonally by week 6 at 0.1 to 3.0 mg/kg.

Germline-derived CDR1 and CDR2 are MGHRA and YSYEKL. Trimming removed 2 bases from V and 9 bases from J; junction bases left unmatched: 14. The CDR3 is 16 residues long. The TCR originated in an adult with an advanced solid tumor such as melanoma, head and neck, liver or kidney cancer. Sequenced material: CD4+ or CD8+ T cells sorted from blood, taken in a trial of the OX40 agonist ivuxolimab. This chain connects TRBV4-1 to TRBJ2-5; 8 bases are shared with TRBD2. This CDR3 reads CASSQTPGLGSAPQYF. The CDR3 DNA reads TGCGCCAGCAGCCAAACTCCGGGACTAGGGAGCGCGCCCCAGTACTTC.